The present T cell receptor (beta chain) was sequenced within a study of T cell repertoires in cytomegalovirus infection. Turning to the study itself: Public TCR beta signature analysis indicated the presence of both CMV infection and matching HLA type. The study's findings and limits: Summed frequency of public TCR beta families distinguished CMV carriers with the relevant HLA.

Germline CDR1 DFQATT, CDR2 SNEGSKA (reference sequence). Trimming took off 4 bases at V and 6 bases at J, with 10 bases between the two ends. The CDR3 runs 12 residues. TCRdb reprocessed the reads via MiXCR and lists one record per CDR3 protein. This table holds under 850,000 distinct CDR3 sequences, approximately 40% found once. Comments on this clonotype: What it binds is unknown.

The receptor was isolated from a human donor in good health (CMV status not recorded). Some clones in this sample may be carry-over from other donors' samples. The J gene is TRBJ1-5, the V gene TRBV20-1; no definite D call. Sequencing was performed on PBMCs. CDR3 amino acids: CSATIAVQPQHF. The DNA for the CDR3 is TGCAGTGCTACGATAGCGGTTCAGCCCCAGCATTTT.